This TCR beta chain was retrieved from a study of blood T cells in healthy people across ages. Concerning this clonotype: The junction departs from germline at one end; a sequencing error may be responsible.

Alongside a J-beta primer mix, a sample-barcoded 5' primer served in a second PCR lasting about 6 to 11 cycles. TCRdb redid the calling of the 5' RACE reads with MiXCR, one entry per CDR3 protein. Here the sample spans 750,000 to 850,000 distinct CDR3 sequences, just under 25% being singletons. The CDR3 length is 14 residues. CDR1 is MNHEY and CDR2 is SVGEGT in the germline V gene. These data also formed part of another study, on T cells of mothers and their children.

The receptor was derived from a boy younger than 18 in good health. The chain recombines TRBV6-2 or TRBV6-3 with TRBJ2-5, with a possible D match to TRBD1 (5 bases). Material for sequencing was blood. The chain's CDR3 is CASSYSRVKEAQYF. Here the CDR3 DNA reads TGTGCCAGCAGTTACTCCAGGGTGAAAGAGGCCCAGTACTTC.